The clone carrying this T cell receptor beta chain was picked up many times. What it binds is not known. This sample stems from a study of CD8 T cells in ankylosing spondylitis. Study-wide findings and caveats: Matched ankylosing spondylitis synovial fluid reportedly showed significant enrichment of disease-linked clones.

Each CDR3 protein gets one entry after TCRdb re-called the 5' RACE reads with MiXCR. The sample includes 220,000 or so distinct CDR3 sequences, approximately 10% of them seen just once. The V end lost 0 bases, the J end lost 7 bases, and 16 bases lay between the germline ends. The length of the CDR3 is 16 residues. Germline lookup yields CDR1 SGHRS and CDR2 YFSETQ. The rearrangement links TRBV5-1 to TRBJ2-2; tentatively, D is TRBD2 (6 bases). This TCR came from a male donor with ankylosing spondylitis or in good health (not recorded which). Sequenced: blood, either unsorted or a sorted T cell fraction (not recorded which). The CDR3 protein is CASSLGVLAGHGELFF. In nucleotides, the CDR3 is TGCGCCAGCAGCTTGGGTGTACTAGCCGGGCACGGGGAGCTGTTTTTT.